This TCR beta chain was captured in a study of cytomegalovirus exposure and HLA in healthy donors. As to this clone: The antigen is unknown.

Amplification used 60 Vbeta primers and 13 Jbeta primers. Measured with immunoSEQ multiplex PCR; TCRdb has only the in-frame clones, and not every one. The sample has about 200,000 clones, about 87% seen once. This CDR3 is 14 amino acids long. The germline V gene encodes CDR1 LGHNT and CDR2 FRNRAP. V was pared by 0 bases and J by 12 bases, with 10 bases of the junction left unmatched. Points from the study as a whole: There were 150 to 200 TCR beta chains listed as cytomegalovirus-associated. The classifier, whose performance was assessed in both the original and validation cohorts, reportedly diagnosed cytomegalovirus status with high specificity and sensitivity. As a later analysis revealed, the rate of TCR association differed by HLA locus, with DRB1 most and HLA-C fewest. In a later analysis, TCR beta V- and J-gene trimming showed a link to a missense DCLRE1C variant.

The chain has TRBV12-5 and TRBJ2-7; 8 bases match TRBD1. Material: PBMCs. This TCR derives from a man aged 25 to 45 in good health and CMV-seronegative. The CDR3 nucleotides read TGTGCTAGTGGTTTGGTAGCAGGGGGCCAACCTCGGTACTTC. Translated, it gives CASGLVAGGQPRYF.